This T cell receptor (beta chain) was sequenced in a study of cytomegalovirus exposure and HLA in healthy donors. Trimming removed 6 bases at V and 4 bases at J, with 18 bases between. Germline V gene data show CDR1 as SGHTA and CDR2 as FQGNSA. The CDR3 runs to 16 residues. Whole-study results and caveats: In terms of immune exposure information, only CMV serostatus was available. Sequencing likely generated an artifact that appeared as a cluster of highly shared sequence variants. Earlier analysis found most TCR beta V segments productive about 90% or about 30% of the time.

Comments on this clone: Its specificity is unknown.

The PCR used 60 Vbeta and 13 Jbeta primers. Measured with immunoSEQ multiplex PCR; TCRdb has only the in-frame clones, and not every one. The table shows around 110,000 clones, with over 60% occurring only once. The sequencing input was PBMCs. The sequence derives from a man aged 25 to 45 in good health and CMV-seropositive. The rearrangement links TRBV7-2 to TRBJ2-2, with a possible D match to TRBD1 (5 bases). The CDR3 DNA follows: TGTGCCAGCAGGTTCGGACGCAGGGCCCCCACCGGGGAGCTGTTTTTT. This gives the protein CASRFGRRAPTGELFF.